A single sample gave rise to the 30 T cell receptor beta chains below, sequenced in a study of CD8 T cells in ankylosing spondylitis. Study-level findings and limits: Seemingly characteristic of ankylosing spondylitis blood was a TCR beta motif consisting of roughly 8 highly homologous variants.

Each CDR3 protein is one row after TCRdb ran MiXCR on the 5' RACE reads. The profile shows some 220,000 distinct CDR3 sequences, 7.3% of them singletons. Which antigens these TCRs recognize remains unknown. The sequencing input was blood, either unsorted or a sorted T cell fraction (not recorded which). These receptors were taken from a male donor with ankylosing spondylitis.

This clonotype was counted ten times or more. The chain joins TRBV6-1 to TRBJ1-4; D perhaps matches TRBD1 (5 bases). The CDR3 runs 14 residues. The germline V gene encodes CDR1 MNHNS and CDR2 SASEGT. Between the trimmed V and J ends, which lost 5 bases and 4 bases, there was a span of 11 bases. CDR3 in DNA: TGTGCCAGCAGTCTGGGACTGCATAATGAAAAACTGTTTTTT. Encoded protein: CASSLGLHNEKLFF.

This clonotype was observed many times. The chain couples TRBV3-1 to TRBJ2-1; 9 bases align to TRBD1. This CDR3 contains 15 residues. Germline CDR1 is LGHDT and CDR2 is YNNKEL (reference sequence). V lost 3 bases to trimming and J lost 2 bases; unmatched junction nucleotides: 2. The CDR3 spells CASSHRTGAYNEQFF. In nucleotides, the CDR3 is TGTGCCAGCAGCCACCGGACAGGGGCCTACAATGAGCAGTTCTTC.

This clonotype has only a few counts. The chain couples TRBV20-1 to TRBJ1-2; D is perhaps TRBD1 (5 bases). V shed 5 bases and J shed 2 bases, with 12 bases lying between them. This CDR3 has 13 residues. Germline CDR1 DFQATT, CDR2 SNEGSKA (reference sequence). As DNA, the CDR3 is TGCAGTGCTTCGACAGTACGGAACTATGGCTACACCTTC. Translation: CSASTVRNYGYTF.

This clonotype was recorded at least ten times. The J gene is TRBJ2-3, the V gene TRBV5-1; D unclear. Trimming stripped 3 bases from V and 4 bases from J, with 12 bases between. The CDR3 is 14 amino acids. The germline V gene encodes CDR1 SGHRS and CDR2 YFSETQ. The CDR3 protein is CASSYELCADTQYF. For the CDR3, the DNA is TGCGCCAGCAGCTACGAACTGTGCGCAGATACGCAGTATTTT.

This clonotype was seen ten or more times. In nucleotides, the CDR3 is TGTGCCAGCAGCTCCCCGGGGGTACCCGAGCAGTACTTC. This encodes CASSSPGVPEQYF. The chain uses TRBV7-9 and TRBJ2-7, with D tentatively TRBD2 (6 bases). Deletions cut 4 bases from V and 6 bases from J, with 13 bases between. This CDR3 is built from 13 residues. CDR1 and CDR2 (germline): SEHNR, FQNEAQ (reference sequence).

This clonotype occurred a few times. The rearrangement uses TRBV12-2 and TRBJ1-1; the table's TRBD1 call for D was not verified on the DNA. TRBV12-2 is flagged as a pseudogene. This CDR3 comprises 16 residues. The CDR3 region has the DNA TGTGCAAGTCGCTTAGGGCGGACAGGGGGAGGCACTGAAGCTTTCTTT. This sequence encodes CASRLGRTGGGTEAFF.

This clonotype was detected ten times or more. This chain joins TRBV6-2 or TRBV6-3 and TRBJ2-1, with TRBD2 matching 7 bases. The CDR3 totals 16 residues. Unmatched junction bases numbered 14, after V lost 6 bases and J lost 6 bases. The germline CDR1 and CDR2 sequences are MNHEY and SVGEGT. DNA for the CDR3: TGTGCCAGCAGACTGACACCTGGACTAGGTCCCAATGAGCAGTTCTTC. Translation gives CASRLTPGLGPNEQFF.

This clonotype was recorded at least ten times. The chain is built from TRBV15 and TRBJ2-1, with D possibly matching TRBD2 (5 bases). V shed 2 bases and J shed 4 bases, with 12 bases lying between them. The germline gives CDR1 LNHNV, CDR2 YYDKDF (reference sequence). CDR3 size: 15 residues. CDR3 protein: CATSRPPTIYNEQFF. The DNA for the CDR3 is TGTGCCACCAGCAGACCCCCGACTATTTACAATGAGCAGTTCTTC.

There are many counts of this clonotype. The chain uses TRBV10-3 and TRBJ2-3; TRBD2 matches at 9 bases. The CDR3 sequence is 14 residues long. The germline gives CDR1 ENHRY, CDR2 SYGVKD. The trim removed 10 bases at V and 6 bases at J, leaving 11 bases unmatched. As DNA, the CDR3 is TGTGCCACGTCCACGAGCGGGGGGTTCGATACGCAGTATTTT. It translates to CATSTSGGFDTQYF.

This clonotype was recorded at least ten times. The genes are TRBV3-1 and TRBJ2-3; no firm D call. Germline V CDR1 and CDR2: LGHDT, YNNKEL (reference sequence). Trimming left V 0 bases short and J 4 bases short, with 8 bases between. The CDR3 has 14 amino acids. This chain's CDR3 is CASSQDLGPDTQYF. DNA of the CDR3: TGTGCCAGCAGCCAAGATTTGGGTCCAGATACGCAGTATTTT.

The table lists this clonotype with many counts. The CDR3 DNA is TGCGCCAGCAGCCAAGACGTTCCGGGGAACACTGAAGCTTTCTTT. As protein: CASSQDVPGNTEAFF. The chain is built from TRBV4-3 and TRBJ1-1; the D is unclear. The CDR3 is 15 amino acids. Trimming pared 0 bases from V and 1 base from J, leaving 9 bases between. The germline gives CDR1 LGHNA, CDR2 YSLEER.

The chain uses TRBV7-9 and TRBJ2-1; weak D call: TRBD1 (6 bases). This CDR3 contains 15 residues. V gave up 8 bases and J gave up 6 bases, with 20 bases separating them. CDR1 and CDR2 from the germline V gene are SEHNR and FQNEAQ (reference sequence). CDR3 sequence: CASDLTGPLGNEQFF. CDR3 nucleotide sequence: TGTGCCAGCGACCTTACAGGGCCACTTGGCAATGAGCAGTTCTTC.

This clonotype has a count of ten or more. The CDR3 loop reads CASSESSNTGELFF. CDR3 sequence (DNA): TGTGCCAGCAGCGAGAGCTCGAACACCGGGGAGCTGTTTTTT. The rearrangement uses TRBV7-9 and TRBJ2-2, with D uncertain. The CDR3 runs 14 residues. The V end was cut by 5 bases, the J end by 0 bases, with 7 bases between. Per the germline V gene, CDR1 is SEHNR and CDR2 is FQNEAQ (reference sequence). Complete variable domain (other parts from reference TRBV7-9 and TRBJ2-2): DTGVSQNPRHKITKRGQNVTFRCDPISEHNRLYWYRQTLGQGPEFLTYFQNEAQLEKSRLLSDRFSAERPKGSFSTLEIQRTEQGDSAMYLCASSESSNTGELFFGEGSRLTVL.

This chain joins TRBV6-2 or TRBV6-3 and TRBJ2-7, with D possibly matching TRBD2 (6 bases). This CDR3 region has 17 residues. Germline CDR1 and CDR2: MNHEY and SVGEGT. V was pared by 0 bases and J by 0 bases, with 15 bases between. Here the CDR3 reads CASSYSSTGLDSYEQYF. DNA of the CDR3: TGTGCCAGCAGTTACTCGAGTACGGGACTCGACTCCTACGAGCAGTACTTC.

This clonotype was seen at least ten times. The CDR3 loop reads CASSLAGGIGEQYF. The CDR3 nucleotides read TGTGCCAGCAGCCTAGCGGGAGGGATAGGCGAGCAGTACTTC. The chain couples TRBV28 to TRBJ2-7; 12 bases are a match to TRBD2. Trimming took 6 bases from V and 6 from J; bases not matched to a gene: 6. CDR3 length: 14 residues. Germline loops: CDR1 MDHEN, CDR2 SYDVKM.

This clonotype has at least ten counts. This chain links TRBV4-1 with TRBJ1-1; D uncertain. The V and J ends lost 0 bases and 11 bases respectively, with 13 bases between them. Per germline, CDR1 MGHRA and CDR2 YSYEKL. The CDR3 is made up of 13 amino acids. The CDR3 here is CASSQDWVREAFF. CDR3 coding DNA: TGCGCCAGCAGCCAAGATTGGGTGCGAGAGGCTTTCTTT.

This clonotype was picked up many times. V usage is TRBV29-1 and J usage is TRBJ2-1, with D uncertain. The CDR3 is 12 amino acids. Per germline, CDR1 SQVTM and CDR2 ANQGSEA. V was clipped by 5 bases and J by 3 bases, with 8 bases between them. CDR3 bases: TGCAGCGTTCAGTCCCGCTACAATGAGCAGTTCTTC. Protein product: CSVQSRYNEQFF.

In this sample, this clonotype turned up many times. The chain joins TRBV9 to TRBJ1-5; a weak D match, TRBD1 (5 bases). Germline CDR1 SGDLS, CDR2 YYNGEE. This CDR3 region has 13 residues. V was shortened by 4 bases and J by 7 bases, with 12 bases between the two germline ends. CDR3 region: CASSPGGAQPQHF. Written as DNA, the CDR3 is TGTGCCAGCAGCCCGGGCGGGGCGCAGCCCCAGCATTTT.

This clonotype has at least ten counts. The CDR3 DNA follows: TGTGCCAGCAGCTTGAGGACAGGGGGCTCTGATACGCAGTATTTT. The encoded protein is CASSLRTGGSDTQYF. The chain combines TRBV7-9 with TRBJ2-3; 11 nucleotides agree with TRBD1. Unmatched junction bases numbered 5, after V lost 3 bases and J lost 6 bases. CDR1 and CDR2 from the germline V gene are SEHNR and FQNEAQ (reference sequence). The CDR3 runs to 15 residues. Full variable domain (rest looked up from reference TRBV7-9 and TRBJ2-3): DTGVSQNPRHKITKRGQNVTFRCDPISEHNRLYWYRQTLGQGPEFLTYFQNEAQLEKSRLLSDRFSAERPKGSFSTLEIQRTEQGDSAMYLCASSLRTGGSDTQYFGPGTRLTVL.

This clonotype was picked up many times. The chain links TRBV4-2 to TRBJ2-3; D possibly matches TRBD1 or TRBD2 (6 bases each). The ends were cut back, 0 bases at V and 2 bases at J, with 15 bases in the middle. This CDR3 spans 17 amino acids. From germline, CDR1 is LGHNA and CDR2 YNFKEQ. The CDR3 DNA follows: TGTGCCAGCAGCCAAGATCCCCGGGGGCTGGACACAGATACGCAGTATTTT. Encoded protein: CASSQDPRGLDTDTQYF.

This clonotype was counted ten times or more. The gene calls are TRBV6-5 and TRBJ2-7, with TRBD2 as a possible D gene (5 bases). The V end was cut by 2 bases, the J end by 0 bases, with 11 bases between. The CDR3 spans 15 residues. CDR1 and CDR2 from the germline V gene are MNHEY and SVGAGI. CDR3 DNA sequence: TGTGCCAGCAGTTACCTCCCTAGCAGCTCCTACGAGCAGTACTTC. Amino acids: CASSYLPSSSYEQYF.

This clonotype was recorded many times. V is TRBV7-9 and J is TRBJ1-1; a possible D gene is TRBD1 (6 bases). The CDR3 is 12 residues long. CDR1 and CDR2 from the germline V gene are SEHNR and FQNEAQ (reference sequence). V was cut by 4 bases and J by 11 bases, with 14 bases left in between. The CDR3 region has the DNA TGTGCCAGCAGCTCCAGGGGCGTTGAGGCTTTCTTT. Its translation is CASSSRGVEAFF.

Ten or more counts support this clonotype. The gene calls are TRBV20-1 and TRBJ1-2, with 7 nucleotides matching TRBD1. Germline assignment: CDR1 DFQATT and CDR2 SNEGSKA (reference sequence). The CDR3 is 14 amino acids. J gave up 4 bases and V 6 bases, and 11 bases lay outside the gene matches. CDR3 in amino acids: CSAADRHHSYGYTF. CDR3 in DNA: TGCAGTGCCGCGGACAGGCACCACTCCTATGGCTACACCTTC.

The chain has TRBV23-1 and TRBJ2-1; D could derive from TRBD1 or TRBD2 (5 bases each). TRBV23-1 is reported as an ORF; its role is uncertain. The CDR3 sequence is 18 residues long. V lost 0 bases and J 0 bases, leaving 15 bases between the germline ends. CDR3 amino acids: CASSQSGTGLSSYNEQFF. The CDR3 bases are TGCGCCAGCAGTCAATCGGGGACGGGTCTTAGCTCCTACAATGAGCAGTTCTTC.

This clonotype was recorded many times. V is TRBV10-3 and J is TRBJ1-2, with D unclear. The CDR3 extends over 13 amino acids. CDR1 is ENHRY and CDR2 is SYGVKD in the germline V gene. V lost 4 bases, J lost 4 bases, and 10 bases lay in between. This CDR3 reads CAISGTDVYGYTF. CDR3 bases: TGTGCCATCAGTGGTACTGATGTCTATGGCTACACCTTC.

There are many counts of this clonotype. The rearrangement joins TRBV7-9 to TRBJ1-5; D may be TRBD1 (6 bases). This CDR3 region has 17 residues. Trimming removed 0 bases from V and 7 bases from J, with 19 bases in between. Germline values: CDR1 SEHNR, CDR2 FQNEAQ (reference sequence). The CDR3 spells CASSLAGLRGVDQPQHF. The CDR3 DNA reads TGTGCCAGCAGCTTAGCCGGGCTTAGGGGGGTAGACCAGCCCCAGCATTTT.

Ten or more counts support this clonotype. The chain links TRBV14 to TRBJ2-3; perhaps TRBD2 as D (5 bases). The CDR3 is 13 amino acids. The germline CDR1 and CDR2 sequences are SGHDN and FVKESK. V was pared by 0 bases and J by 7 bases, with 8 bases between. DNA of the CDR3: TGTGCCAGCAGCCAAGATCTCGGGAATACGCAGTATTTT. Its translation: CASSQDLGNTQYF.

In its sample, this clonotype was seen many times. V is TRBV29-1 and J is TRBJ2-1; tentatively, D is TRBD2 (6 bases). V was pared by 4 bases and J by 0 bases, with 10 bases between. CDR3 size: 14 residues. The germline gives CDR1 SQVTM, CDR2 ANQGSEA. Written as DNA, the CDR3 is TGCAGCGTTGGGGGACTCAGCTCCTACAATGAGCAGTTCTTC. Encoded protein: CSVGGLSSYNEQFF.

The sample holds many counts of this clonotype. The CDR3 spells CASSLGGQGNQPQHF. The CDR3 bases are TGTGCCAGCAGTTTAGGCGGACAGGGAAATCAGCCCCAGCATTTT. The V call is TRBV28, the J call TRBJ1-5; 8 positions match TRBD1. V was pared by 2 bases and J by 4 bases, with 4 bases of the junction left unmatched. Germline lookup yields CDR1 MDHEN and CDR2 SYDVKM. This CDR3 has 15 residues.

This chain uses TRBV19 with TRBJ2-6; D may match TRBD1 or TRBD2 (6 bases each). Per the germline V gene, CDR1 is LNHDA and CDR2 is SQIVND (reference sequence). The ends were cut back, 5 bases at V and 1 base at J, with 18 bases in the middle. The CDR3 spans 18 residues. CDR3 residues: CASSPFLGGSSGANVLTF. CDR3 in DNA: TGTGCCAGTAGTCCCTTTCTGGGGGGCTCGTCTGGGGCCAACGTCCTGACTTTC. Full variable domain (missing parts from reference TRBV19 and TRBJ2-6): DGGITQSPKYLFRKEGQNVTLSCEQNLNHDAMYWYRQDPGQGLRLIYYSQIVNDFQKGDIAEGYSVSREKKESFPLTVTSAQKNPTAFYLCASSPFLGGSSGANVLTFGAGSRLTVL.